This T cell receptor beta chain was sequenced during a study of shared clonotypes between healthy human individuals. Study background: CD4 naive and memory got three plates each, CD8 naive two, CD8 memory one. Overall study results and limits: The four-donor shared clonotypes exceeded non-shared clonotypes in generation probability, with non-shared ones scoring lower. The researchers took only blood, and tissue repertoires probably look different. Generally, naive subsets (rather than memory subsets) showed larger estimated richness.

This CDR3 contains 14 residues. V shed 4 bases and J shed 0 bases, with 8 bases lying between them. In germline, CDR1 is MGHRA, CDR2 YSYEKL. TCRdb keeps only in-frame clones here, not all; method: immunoSEQ multiplex PCR. This table holds some 2.1 million clones, less than 95% found once. CD45RO-negative, CCR7-positively selected cells formed the naive CD8 fraction, excluding terminally differentiated effector memory CD45RA+ cells. Notes on this clone: Its antigen is currently unknown.

The TCR was taken from a man aged 18 to 30 in good health. The V and J genes are TRBV4-1 and TRBJ2-3; D call uncertain. Sequenced material: naive CD8+ T cells sorted from blood. The CDR3 DNA reads as TGCGCCAGCAGCCCCCCGGGCAGCACAGATACGCAGTATTTT. Protein: CASSPPGSTDTQYF.